This is a list of T cell receptor beta chains from one sample in a study of blood T cell repertoires in COVID-19. Using immunoSEQ multiplex PCR, the repertoire was profiled, and TCRdb retains in-frame clones only, with some absent. This table has under 200,000 clones, 70% to 90% appearing once. Sequences were obtained from PBMCs or T cells enriched from blood (not recorded which). All receptors come from a middle-aged woman in a cohort exposed to, infected with or recovered from COVID-19 (not recorded which). Each CDR3 is given with its conserved first and last residue. The D gene is left open where the match is weak. Clone size, where shown, is once, few, many, or a class for clones that have expanded.

. TRBJ1-1 . TRBV13 CASSSNRDKGTEAFF TGTGCCAGCAGCTCGAACAGGGATAAGGGGACTGAAGCTTTCTTT
TRBD2 TRBJ2-1 . TRBV25-1 CASSTAGAVNEQFF TGTGCCAGCAGTACAGCGGGAGCCGTCAATGAGCAGTTCTTC
TRBD2 TRBJ2-1 many TRBV6-5 CASLVSGGSYNEQFF TGTGCCAGCCTGGTCTCGGGAGGTTCCTACAATGAGCAGTTCTTC
TRBD1 TRBJ2-2 . TRBV7-2 CASSLPRGRTGELFF TGTGCCAGCAGCTTACCCAGGGGGAGAACCGGGGAGCTGTTTTTT
TRBD1 TRBJ1-1 . TRBV10-2 CASSGQGKNTEAFF TGCGCCAGCAGTGGACAGGGAAAGAACACTGAAGCTTTCTTT
. TRBJ1-2 . TRBV3-1/TRBV3-2 CASSHLRQPYGYTF TGTGCCAGCAGCCACCTTCGACAGCCGTATGGCTACACCTTC
. TRBJ1-5 . TRBV6-6 CASSYRDGNQPQHF TGTGCCAGCTCCTACAGGGATGGCAATCAGCCCCAGCATTTT
. TRBJ1-1 . TRBV4-1 CASSQGREGRTEAFF TGCGCCAGCAGCCAAGGGAGAGAGGGGAGGACTGAAGCTTTCTTT
. TRBJ1-1 once TRBV11-2 CASSLVRSEAFF TGTGCCAGCAGCTTAGTTCGCAGTGAAGCTTTCTTT
. TRBJ1-2 . TRBV28 CASSLGQVYGYTF TGTGCCAGCAGTTTAGGTCAGGTTTATGGCTACACCTTC
TRBD1 TRBJ1-2 . TRBV28 CASSLSGGTGHYGYTF TGTGCCAGCAGTTTGTCGGGGGGGACAGGGCACTATGGCTACACCTTC
TRBD1 TRBJ2-7 . TRBV6-1 CASSEQGEVTYEQYF TGTGCCAGCAGTGAACAGGGGGAAGTAACCTACGAGCAGTACTTC
. TRBJ2-5 . TRBV12-3/TRBV12-4 CASSFGRGETQYF TGTGCCAGCAGTTTTGGCAGGGGAGAGACCCAGTACTTC
. TRBJ2-1 . TRBV12-3/TRBV12-4 CASTTSGYDEQFF TGTGCCAGCACCACTTCTGGTTACGATGAGCAGTTCTTC
TRBD2 TRBJ2-1 . TRBV2 CASSLTSGILYEQFF TGTGCCAGCAGCCTGACTAGCGGGATTCTCTATGAGCAGTTCTTC
. TRBJ1-2 . TRBV7-2 CASSLGVWDYYGYTF TGTGCCAGCAGCTTAGGGGTTTGGGACTACTACGGCTACACCTTC
. TRBJ1-2 . TRBV24-1 CATSDETRNYGYTF TGTGCCACCAGTGATGAAACACGAAACTATGGCTACACCTTC
. TRBJ1-1 . TRBV6-1 CASSDGRLNTEAFF TGTGCCAGCAGTGACGGCAGGTTGAACACTGAAGCTTTCTTT
TRBD2 TRBJ2-3 . TRBV6-5 CASAPSPRGRVTQYF TGTGCCAGCGCTCCCTCCCCTCGGGGGAGGGTTACGCAGTATTTT
. TRBJ1-2 . TRBV28 CASSLYDRVNYGYTF TGTGCCAGCAGTTTATATGACCGGGTTAACTATGGCTACACCTTC
TRBD2 TRBJ2-5 . TRBV5-1 CASRLAGVQETQYF TGCGCCAGCAGACTAGCGGGGGTCCAAGAGACCCAGTACTTC
TRBD1 TRBJ1-1 . TRBV29-1 CSVGTGRTEAFF TGCAGCGTTGGGACAGGGAGAACTGAAGCTTTCTTT
. TRBJ2-7 . TRBV10-3 CAIRDSIHEQYF TGTGCCATCAGGGACAGCATCCACGAGCAGTACTTC
TRBD1 TRBJ1-2 . TRBV7-9 CASSRDREYGYTF TGTGCCAGCAGCCGGGACAGGGAATATGGCTACACCTTC
TRBD1 TRBJ1-2 . TRBV7-9 CASSLRGTERVYGYTF TGTGCCAGCAGCCTTCGCGGGACAGAAAGGGTCTATGGCTACACCTTC
TRBD1 TRBJ1-1 . TRBV7-2 CASSLYQGGETEAFF TGTGCCAGCAGCTTATATCAGGGGGGAGAGACTGAAGCTTTCTTT
TRBD2 TRBJ2-1 . TRBV6-1 CASSAFGTRVYNEQFF TGTGCCAGCAGTGCCTTCGGGACTAGGGTCTACAATGAGCAGTTCTTC
TRBD1 TRBJ1-4 . TRBV5-6 CASSMRQGAREKLFF TGTGCCAGCAGCATGAGACAGGGGGCAAGGGAAAAACTGTTTTTT
TRBD2 TRBJ2-7 . TRBV27 CASSKGGRGRYEQYF TGTGCCAGCAGTAAGGGAGGGCGAGGCAGGTACGAGCAGTACTTC
TRBD2 TRBJ2-7 many TRBV27 CASSRALAGVDEQYF TGTGCCAGCAGCCGCGCACTAGCGGGGGTGGACGAGCAGTACTTC
. TRBJ1-2 once TRBV7-9 CASSPRTDQNYGYTF TGTGCCAGCAGCCCCAGGACAGACCAAAACTATGGCTACACCTTC
TRBD1 TRBJ1-2 . TRBV19 CASSSQGAGYGYTF TGTGCCAGTAGTTCCCAGGGGGCGGGCTATGGCTACACCTTC
TRBD1 TRBJ2-1 . TRBV27 CASSLGTGLYNEQFF TGTGCCAGCAGTCTAGGGACAGGGCTCTACAATGAGCAGTTCTTC
. TRBJ1-1 . TRBV28 CASSLLGGPSNTEAFF TGTGCCAGCAGTTTATTAGGAGGACCCTCGAACACTGAAGCTTTCTTT
. TRBJ2-4 . TRBV4-1 CASRGQGAKNIQYF TGCGCCAGCAGGGGGCAGGGCGCCAAAAACATTCAGTACTTC
. TRBJ2-7 . TRBV6-2/TRBV6-3 CASSYLAYEQYF TGTGCCAGCAGTTACTTAGCATACGAGCAGTACTTC
. TRBJ1-2 . TRBV27 CASSPSTVYYGYTF TGTGCCAGCAGTCCGTCGACAGTCTACTATGGCTACACCTTC
TRBD2 TRBJ2-1 . TRBV24-1 CATSDWREVYNEQFF TGTGCCACCAGTGACTGGCGGGAGGTATACAATGAGCAGTTCTTC
TRBD1 TRBJ2-7 few TRBV6-1 CASSGRYRGHKYEQYF TGTGCCAGCAGTGGACGTTACAGGGGGCACAAATACGAGCAGTACTTC
TRBD1 TRBJ1-2 . TRBV2 CASNDREDYGYTF TGTGCCAGCAATGACAGGGAGGACTATGGCTACACCTTC
TRBD2 TRBJ2-2 . TRBV5-4 CASSLGLAGVTGELFF TGTGCCAGCAGCTTGGGACTAGCGGGAGTTACCGGGGAGCTGTTTTTT
TRBD2 TRBJ2-4 . TRBV19 CASRPSGTGKNIQYF TGTGCCAGTAGACCTAGCGGGACTGGGAAAAACATTCAGTACTTC
TRBD2 TRBJ2-3 . TRBV6-1 CASSGLAGGFSTDTQYF TGTGCCAGCAGTGGACTAGCGGGAGGGTTTAGCACAGATACGCAGTATTTT
. TRBJ1-1 once TRBV6-5 CASADRNGGTEAFF TGTGCCAGCGCTGACAGGAATGGAGGCACTGAAGCTTTCTTT
. TRBJ1-5 . TRBV12-3/TRBV12-4 CASSFFMSQPQHF TGTGCCAGCAGTTTCTTTATGAGTCAGCCCCAGCATTTT
TRBD1 TRBJ1-5 . TRBV5-8 CASSLGTGGNQPQHF TGTGCCAGCAGCTTGGGGACAGGGGGTAATCAGCCCCAGCATTTT